Following are 3 T cell receptor beta chains from one sample sequenced in a study of T-cell memory formation after mild COVID-19. From the 5' RACE reads, TCRdb called clonotypes with MiXCR, one entry per CDR3 protein. The sample lists 85,000 to 120,000 distinct CDR3 sequences; around 12% were seen once. Sample: PBMCs or a T cell subset sorted from them (not recorded which). Receptors were obtained from an adult woman who had mild COVID-19 (a few samples of this study predate the infection). Cell type and time point are not known.

This clonotype was detected only a few times. The CDR3 DNA reads as TGTGCCAGCAGCTTCGGACAGACGTACGAGCAGTACTTC. It encodes CASSFGQTYEQYF. The J gene is TRBJ2-7, the V gene TRBV7-2, with a tentative D call TRBD1 (6 bases). Trimming cost V 3 bases and J 4 bases, with 10 bases left between them. The CDR3 extends over 13 amino acids. Germline CDR1 SGHTA, CDR2 FQGNSA.

This clonotype was counted a few times. The V gene is TRBV5-1, the J gene TRBJ2-7, with D maybe TRBD1 (5 bases). Germline CDR1 SGHRS, CDR2 YFSETQ. This CDR3 has 14 residues. The ends were cut back, 2 bases at V and 3 bases at J, with 12 bases in the middle. The CDR3 nucleotides read TGCGCCAGCAGCTTCGGTCAGGGCGACTACGAGCAGTACTTC. Protein product: CASSFGQGDYEQYF. Drawing the rest from reference TRBV5-1 and TRBJ2-7, the complete variable domain is KAGVTQTPRYLIKTRGQQVTLSCSPISGHRSVSWYQQTPGQGLQFLFEYFSETQRNKGNFPGRFSGRQFSNSRSEMNVSTLELGDSALYLCASSFGQGDYEQYFGPGTRLTVT.

The rearrangement uses TRBV5-5 and TRBJ2-7; no definite D call. CDR3 size: 13 residues. CDR1 is SGHKS, CDR2 YYEKEE, per germline (reference sequence). V dropped 0 bases and J dropped 6 bases, with 10 bases sitting between them. The CDR3 protein is CASSLVYRIEQYF. CDR3 in DNA: TGTGCCAGCAGCTTGGTTTACAGAATCGAGCAGTACTTC.